This TCR beta chain was profiled in a study of metastatic and nonmetastatic thyroid tumors. Study-level information: The comparison covered peripheral blood and tumor or nodule tissue in malignant and benign thyroid patients. Broader study findings: In blood and tumor, TCR beta diversity was reportedly significantly higher in malignant thyroid tumors than in benign nodules.

Concerning this clone: Its target is unknown.

Not a single patient had been given any form of treatment at any point before undergoing thyroid surgery. The germline V and J ends were trimmed by 4 bases and 0 bases, with 14 bases remaining between them. This CDR3 spans 16 amino acids. Per the germline V gene, CDR1 is SGHDT and CDR2 is YYEEEE. In the original workflow: The distant-metastasis classifier for papillary thyroid cancer was built from CDR3 differences across clinicopathological groups. TCRdb used MiXCR to call clones anew from the PCR reads. The V and J calls come from TCRdb's annotation, not from the publication. This table holds 50,000 to 70,000 clones, just over 4% found once.

The chain joins TRBV5-6 to TRBJ1-3; possible D gene TRBD1, 5 bases. The sequence was obtained from a female donor with papillary thyroid cancer or a benign thyroid nodule (not recorded which). Some clones in this sample may be carry-over from other donors' samples. Source material: blood. The CDR3 bases are TGTGCCAGCAGCATACTGGGACCCAGCTCTGGAAACACCATATATTTT. It encodes CASSILGPSSGNTIYF.